This is a list of T cell receptor beta chains from one sample in a study of T cells in Graves' hyperthyroidism and ophthalmopathy. TCRdb re-analysed the multiplex PCR reads in MiXCR, keeping a single row per CDR3 protein. This table has 150,000 or so distinct CDR3 sequences, around 21% appearing once. The specimen sequenced was blood. Every receptor here comes from a woman aged 45-65 years with Graves' hyperthyroidism that later progressed to Graves' ophthalmopathy. Both conserved end residues are part of each CDR3. D genes are given only for firm matches. Not every row has a clone size; where given, it reads once, few, many or a size class.

D,J,V,size,DNA,CDR3
TRBD2,TRBJ2-3,TRBV20-1,.,TGCAGTGCTAGAGTCTCGGTGGGGGGCCCCGGACTAGCCCGAAACACAGATACGCAGTATTTT,CSARVSVGGPGLARNTDTQYF
.,TRBJ2-7,TRBV7-9,.,TGTGCCAGCAGCTTAGTACAGGGTCGCGAGGACGAGCAGTACTTC,CASSLVQGREDEQYF
.,TRBJ2-3,TRBV28,many,TGTGCCAGCAGCTTGATGGGCGTGGATACGCAGTATTTT,CASSLMGVDTQYF
.,TRBJ1-5,TRBV7-6,many,TGTGCCAGCAGCTTAAACGCCGGGAGCAATCAGCCCCAGCATTTT,CASSLNAGSNQPQHF
TRBD1,TRBJ1-5,TRBV7-8,many,TGTGCCAGCAGCTTACCCGCCGGGACAGGGAGGCCCCAGCATTTT,CASSLPAGTGRPQHF
.,TRBJ1-1,TRBV27,.,TGTGCCAGCAGTCTCCTCCCCACAGGGAGTAACACTGAAGCTTTCTTT,CASSLLPTGSNTEAFF
.,TRBJ1-3,TRBV28,.,TGTGCCAGCAGTTTCGCAGGGGAGAGCTCTGGAAACACCATATATTTT,CASSFAGESSGNTIYF
.,TRBJ2-7,TRBV29-1,.,TGCAGCGTTGAAACCTCAGGGTACGAGCAGTACTTC,CSVETSGYEQYF
TRBD1,TRBJ1-1,TRBV5-1,many,TGCGCCAGCAGCCACCGGACAGGGAACGTGAACACTGAAGCTTTCTTT,CASSHRTGNVNTEAFF
TRBD1,TRBJ1-1,TRBV6-1,many,TGTGCCAGCATTGAGACAGGGGGTACCACTGAAGCTTTCTTT,CASIETGGTTEAFF
.,TRBJ2-7,TRBV20-1,many,TGCAGTGCTAGAGATAACGGACAGACCTACGAGCAGTACTTC,CSARDNGQTYEQYF
TRBD1,TRBJ2-7,TRBV6-2/TRBV6-3,.,TGTGCCAGCAGTTACCAGGGACAGGGGTGGACATTCTACGAGCAGTACTTC,CASSYQGQGWTFYEQYF
.,TRBJ2-1,TRBV6-2/TRBV6-3,.,TGTGCCAGCAGTTACGATGTACTACGGGGGAATGAGCAGTTCTTC,CASSYDVLRGNEQFF
.,TRBJ2-3,TRBV6-2/TRBV6-3,many,TGTGCCAGCAGTTACTCGATGGACTATGGCACAGATACGCAGTATTTT,CASSYSMDYGTDTQYF
TRBD2,TRBJ2-1,TRBV20-1,.,TGCAGTGCTAGTGTGGCGGGAGGGAGGGGAAATGAGCAGTTCTTC,CSASVAGGRGNEQFF
TRBD1,TRBJ1-2,TRBV28,many,TGTGCCAGCAGTCCCCGGACAGGCTATGGCTACACCTTC,CASSPRTGYGYTF
.,TRBJ2-1,TRBV20-1,many,TGCAGTGCTGAAGGTAGCGCCTACAATGAGCAGTTCTTC,CSAEGSAYNEQFF
.,TRBJ1-3,TRBV6-1,many,TGTGCCAGCACCCACGGACATTTCTCTGGAAACACCATATATTTT,CASTHGHFSGNTIYF
.,TRBJ2-7,TRBV6-1,many,TGTGCCAGCAGTGAAGCTTTGGCCGAGCAGTACTTC,CASSEALAEQYF
TRBD1,TRBJ2-7,TRBV6-2/TRBV6-3,many,TGTGCCAGCCGGGACAGGGCCTACGAGCAGTACTTC,CASRDRAYEQYF
TRBD1,TRBJ1-4,TRBV20-1,.,TGCAGTGCTCGTTACAGGGGAAGGCAAGAAAAACTGTTTTTT,CSARYRGRQEKLFF
TRBD1,TRBJ1-2,TRBV15,many,TGTGCCACCAGCAGAGATGGACGGACAGGCGGCTATGGCTACACCTTC,CATSRDGRTGGYGYTF
.,TRBJ1-1,TRBV6-1,many,TGTGCTCAACAGAAAAAGAACACTGAAGCTTTCTTT,CAQQKKNTEAFF
.,TRBJ2-7,TRBV2,.,TGTGCCAGCAGGGATACGGACTCCCCTTACGAGCAGTACTTC,CASRDTDSPYEQYF
.,TRBJ2-1,TRBV28,many,TGTGCCAGCAGCCCTCGGGGAAGTAGGTACAATGAGCAGTTCTTC,CASSPRGSRYNEQFF